These 11 T cell receptor beta chains share one sample of origin, sequenced in a study of T cell repertoires in cytomegalovirus infection. TCRdb recomputed calls from the reads with MiXCR, one row per CDR3 protein. Found here are about 180,000 distinct CDR3 sequences, around 14% of them singletons; the top ten hold 25% to 30%. Sequencing was carried out using PBMCs. These TCRs come from a human donor in good health (CMV status not recorded). Some clones in this sample may be carry-over from other donors' samples.

This clonotype was counted many times. The V call is TRBV10-2, the J call TRBJ2-7, with D unresolved. Trimming left V 10 bases short and J 0 bases short, with 10 bases between. The CDR3 consists of 12 residues. Germline CDR1 WSHSY, CDR2 SAAADI. CDR3 bases: TGCGCCACCCTGTTGGGCTCCTACGAGCAGTACTTC. Translating it yields CATLLGSYEQYF.

Worth noting for this clonotype: An end of the junction differs from the germline gene, which may be a read error. The genes are TRBV24-1 and TRBJ2-1; D remains ambiguous. This CDR3 comprises 13 residues. Germline loops: CDR1 KGHDR, CDR2 SFDVKD. The CDR3 loop reads CASSDLFHTEQFF. CDR3 coding DNA: TGTGCCTCCAGTGATTTGTTCCACACTGAGCAGTTCTTC.

The V call is TRBV20-1, the J call TRBJ1-1, with no clear D. This CDR3 comprises 13 residues. Germline V gene sequence: CDR1 DFQATT, CDR2 SNEGSKA (reference sequence). The ends were cut back, 1 base at V and 7 bases at J, with 13 bases in the middle. Here the CDR3 DNA reads TGCAGTGCTAGAGTATATGGAGGGAATGAAGCTTTCTTT. This gives the protein CSARVYGGNEAFF.

Many counts were recorded for this clonotype. V is TRBV12-3 or TRBV12-4 and J is TRBJ1-5, with 7 bases fitting TRBD1. This CDR3 contains 13 residues. Unmatched junction bases numbered 10, after V lost 4 bases and J lost 13 bases. CDR3 DNA: TGTGCCAGCAGTTCCACCGGGACAGCTTCTCAGCATTTT. Its protein is CASSSTGTASQHF.

The CDR3: CASSLRTRRNEQFF. CDR3 nucleotides: TGTGCCAGCAGCTTAAGGACTAGGAGGAATGAGCAGTTCTTC. V and J are TRBV13 and TRBJ2-1; 7 nucleotides align to TRBD2. Germline V lookup: CDR1 PRHDT, CDR2 FYEKMQ (reference sequence). Losses at the gene ends were 2 bases for V and 7 bases for J; bases not matched to a gene: 5. The CDR3 is 14 amino acids. The full variable domain, its missing parts supplied by reference TRBV13 and TRBJ2-1, is AAGVIQSPRHLIKEKRETATLKCYPIPRHDTVYWYQQGPGQDPQFLISFYEKMQSDKGSIPDRFSAQQFSDYHSELNMSSLELGDSALYFCASSLRTRRNEQFFGPGTRLTVL.

This clonotype was counted many times. For the CDR3, the DNA is TGTGCCAGCAGCCCACGAGAAGGGAGTGGCTACACCTTC. Translating gives CASSPREGSGYTF. The chain has TRBV7-9 and TRBJ1-2; D call uncertain. V was clipped by 5 bases and J by 7 bases, with 14 bases between them. CDR1 and CDR2 (germline): SEHNR, FQNEAQ (reference sequence). The CDR3 covers 13 residues.

Turning to this clonotype: Just one base apart from a much larger clone, this may be a read error. The chain joins TRBV7-9 to TRBJ2-7; no definite D call. This CDR3 spans 12 amino acids. Germline V gives CDR1 SEHNR, CDR2 FQNEAQ (reference sequence). The V gene lost 3 bases and the J gene lost 2 bases, with 5 bases spanning the gap. CDR3 sequence (DNA): TGTGCCAGCAGCTTCCAAACCTACGAGCAGTACTTC. It translates to CASSFQTYEQYF.

This clonotype appeared many times. This chain uses TRBV14 with TRBJ1-4; D is uncertain. This CDR3 contains 13 residues. Trimming shortened V by 4 bases and J by 8 bases, and 11 bases separated the two germline ends. The germline V gene encodes CDR1 SGHDN and CDR2 FVKESK. CDR3 in amino acids: CASSLRSLEKLFF. CDR3 nucleotide sequence: TGTGCCAGCAGCCTTCGGTCCCTAGAAAAACTGTTTTTT.

This clonotype came up a few times. The rearrangement links TRBV28 to TRBJ2-1; either TRBD1 or TRBD2 may fit D (6 bases each). Looked up from germline, CDR1 is MDHEN and CDR2 is SYDVKM. The V and J ends lost 7 bases and 9 bases respectively, with 22 bases between them. This CDR3 contains 15 residues. The CDR3 reads CASTPLGLKGGEQFF. Here the CDR3 DNA reads TGTGCCAGCACCCCATTAGGCCTTAAGGGGGGTGAGCAGTTCTTC.

J is TRBJ1-1 and V is TRBV6-2 or TRBV6-3; D may be TRBD1 (5 bases). V lost 4 bases, J lost 4 bases, and 16 bases lay in between. The CDR3 spans 15 residues. In germline, CDR1 is MNHEY, CDR2 SVGEGT. The CDR3 loop reads CASSSPFGGSTEAFF. CDR3 DNA: TGTGCCAGCAGTTCCCCCTTCGGGGGGAGCACTGAAGCTTTCTTT.

Notes on this clonotype: A much larger clone differs by one base, so this may be a read error. The chain has TRBV7-2 and TRBJ1-6; 7 positions agree with TRBD1. Germline values: CDR1 SGHTA, CDR2 FQGNSA. The CDR3 sequence is 14 residues long. The ends lost 1 base at V and 13 bases at J; junction bases unmatched: 7. DNA of the CDR3: TGTGCCAGCAGCTTAGGAGGGACAGTAGACCCCCTCCACTTT. Protein sequence: CASSLGGTVDPLHF.